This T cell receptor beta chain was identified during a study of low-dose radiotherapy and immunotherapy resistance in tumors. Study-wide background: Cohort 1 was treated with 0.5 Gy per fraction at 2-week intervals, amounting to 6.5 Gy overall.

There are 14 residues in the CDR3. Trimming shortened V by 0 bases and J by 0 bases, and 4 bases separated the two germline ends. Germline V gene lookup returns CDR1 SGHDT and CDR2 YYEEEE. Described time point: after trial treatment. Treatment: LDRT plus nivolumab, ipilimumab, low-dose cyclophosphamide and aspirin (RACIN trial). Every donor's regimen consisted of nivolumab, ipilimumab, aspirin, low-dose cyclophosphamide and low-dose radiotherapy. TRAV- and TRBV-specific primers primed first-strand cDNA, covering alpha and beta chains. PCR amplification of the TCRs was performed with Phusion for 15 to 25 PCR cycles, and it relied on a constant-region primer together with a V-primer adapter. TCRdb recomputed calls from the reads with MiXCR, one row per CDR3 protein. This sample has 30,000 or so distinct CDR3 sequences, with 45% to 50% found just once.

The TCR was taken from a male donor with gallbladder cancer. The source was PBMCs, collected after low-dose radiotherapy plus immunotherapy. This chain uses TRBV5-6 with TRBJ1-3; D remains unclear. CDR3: CASSLDRSGNTIYF. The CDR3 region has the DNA TGTGCCAGCAGCTTGGACCGCTCTGGAAACACCATATATTTT.